A single sample gave rise to the 2 T cell receptor beta chains below, sequenced in a study of control samples from healthy donors and cancer patients. Sequenced by immunoSEQ multiplex PCR; TCRdb stores in-frame clones only, minus some. The sample has tens of thousands of clones, over 85% seen once. Source material: blood. Every receptor here comes from a man between 45 and 60 years old in good health.

The rearrangement uses TRBV5-1 and TRBJ1-1; TRBD1 matches at 8 bases. V shed 2 bases, J shed 4 bases, and the junction held 7 bases outside the gene matches. Per the germline V gene, CDR1 is SGHRS and CDR2 is YFSETQ. The CDR3 runs 15 residues. DNA for the CDR3: TGCGCCAGCAGCTTTGTGGACAGGGTCGGCACTGAAGCTTTCTTT. This sequence encodes CASSFVDRVGTEAFF.

This clone occurred a few times. This rearrangement joins TRBV30 to TRBJ1-2; D may be TRBD1 (6 bases). Germline CDR1 GTSNPN, CDR2 SVGIG (reference sequence). This CDR3 is built from 12 residues. Trimming took off 4 bases at V and 7 bases at J, with 13 bases between the two ends. DNA of the CDR3: TGTGCCTGGAACAGGGAGTATGGTGGCTACACCTTC. Protein product: CAWNREYGGYTF. The whole variable domain, filled in from reference TRBV30 and TRBJ1-2, reads SQTIHQWPATLVQPVGSPLSLECTVEGTSNPNLYWYRQAAGRGLQLLFYSVGIGQISSEVPQNLSASRPQDRQFILSSKKLLLSDSGFYLCAWNREYGGYTFGSGTRLTVV.